This TCR beta chain was recovered during a study of molecular identifiers for immune sequencing clone quantification. Turning to the study itself: Five portions were made in replicates from RNA of approximately 22,000 or 94,000 naive CD8 cells, and four underwent sequencing.

CDR3 length: 16 amino acids. The ends were cut back, 3 bases at V and 6 bases at J, with 19 bases in the middle. The germline CDR1 and CDR2 sequences are MDHEN and SYDVKM. To note about this clonotype: Its antigen is as yet unknown.

Study-level points and caveats: One cell's worth of spiked Jurkat TCR RNA was reportedly detectable among 1 million or so naive cells.

Previously described methods and listed TCR primers produced bulk TCR libraries. TCRdb independently ran MiXCR on the PCR reads; one entry per CDR3 protein. The data contain some 580,000 distinct CDR3 sequences, 25% of them seen just once; the ten biggest clones take up about 0.8%. The sequence derives from a human donor in good health. Some libraries in this study had Jurkat cell RNA spiked in. What was sequenced was naive CD8+ T cells from blood, with Jurkat cell RNA spiked in. Regarding subset: FACS-sorted CD8+CD4-CCR7+CD45RA+ naive T cells. The chain joins TRBV28 to TRBJ2-3, with D maybe TRBD2 (5 bases). In DNA, the CDR3 is TGTGCCAGCAGTTTGGGTGGTGGACTCCCCCCCGATACGCAGTATTTT. It encodes CASSLGGGLPPDTQYF.